The rows below give T cell receptor beta chains drawn from one sample of a study of cytomegalovirus exposure and HLA in healthy donors. Generated by immunoSEQ multiplex PCR, the TCRdb table keeps only in-frame clones and is missing some. The profile shows over 150,000 clones, around 72% of them singletons. Sequencing was carried out using PBMCs. These receptors were obtained from a man between 18 and 29 years old in good health and CMV-seronegative. The CDR3 runs from the conserved cysteine through the conserved F or W. Each record gives: D gene, clone size, V gene, J gene, CDR3 DNA, CDR3 protein. The D gene is left open where the match is weak. A clone size is listed for some rows: how often the clone was seen (once, few, many), or a class if it is expanded.

D: -
size: -
V: TRBV7-9
J: TRBJ2-7
DNA: TGTGCCAGCGGCCCACAGGGACAAGTCTACGAGCAGTACTTC
CDR3: CASGPQGQVYEQYF

D: TRBD1
size: -
V: TRBV5-1
J: TRBJ2-5
DNA: TGCGCCAGCAGCTTGGCCGGACAGGGAGAGGGTATGCAGTACTTC
CDR3: CASSLAGQGEGMQYF

D: TRBD2
size: -
V: TRBV4-3
J: TRBJ2-1
DNA: TGCGCCAGCAGCCGGACTAGCCTTTGGGATGAGCAGTTCTTC
CDR3: CASSRTSLWDEQFF

D: -
size: -
V: TRBV6-5
J: TRBJ2-1
DNA: TGTGCCAGCAGCCGGACGCCTCCGGGGGAGCAGTTCTTC
CDR3: CASSRTPPGEQFF

D: -
size: -
V: TRBV5-6
J: TRBJ2-1
DNA: TGTGCCAGCAGCTTAAGCCCGAGCTCCTACAATGAGCAGTTCTTC
CDR3: CASSLSPSSYNEQFF

D: TRBD1
size: -
V: TRBV4-1
J: TRBJ1-3
DNA: TGCGCCAGCAGCCTGAGGGCCAGGGGGACTAGCTCTGGAAACACCATATATTTT
CDR3: CASSLRARGTSSGNTIYF

D: -
size: few
V: TRBV9
J: TRBJ2-3
DNA: TGTGCCAGCAGCGGCCAGGAAGATACGCAGTATTTT
CDR3: CASSGQEDTQYF

D: -
size: -
V: TRBV6-6
J: TRBJ2-1
DNA: TGTGCCAGCACCCTACTTACCCCCGATGAGCAGTTCTTC
CDR3: CASTLLTPDEQFF

D: -
size: few
V: TRBV6-5
J: TRBJ2-7
DNA: TGTGCCAGCAGTTACCGGGGAGTAGCCGGTTTCTACGAGCAGTACTTC
CDR3: CASSYRGVAGFYEQYF

D: TRBD1
size: -
V: TRBV9
J: TRBJ2-7
DNA: TGTGCCAGCAGCGCCGGAAACCTTGACAGGGGTCTCGAGCAGTACTTC
CDR3: CASSAGNLDRGLEQYF

D: -
size: -
V: TRBV10-3
J: TRBJ2-3
DNA: TGTGCCATCAGTGATTTATCTACAGATACGCAGTATTTT
CDR3: CAISDLSTDTQYF

D: TRBD1
size: -
V: TRBV4-1
J: TRBJ2-7
DNA: TGCGCCAGCAGCCAAGTAGGGGACAGGAACTACGAGCAGTACTTC
CDR3: CASSQVGDRNYEQYF

D: TRBD2
size: -
V: TRBV7-2
J: TRBJ2-7
DNA: TGTGCCAGCAGCCGTAGCGGGAGCTCCTACGAGCAGTACTTC
CDR3: CASSRSGSSYEQYF

D: TRBD2
size: few
V: TRBV4-3
J: TRBJ2-5
DNA: TGCGCCAGCAGCCAAGATCTTAGGGCTAGCGGGGGGGAGACCCAGTACTTC
CDR3: CASSQDLRASGGETQYF

D: TRBD2
size: -
V: TRBV5-1
J: TRBJ2-3
DNA: TGCGCCAGCAGCTTGGTTAAGCGGGAGGGCCTGAGCACAGATACGCAGTATTTT
CDR3: CASSLVKREGLSTDTQYF

D: TRBD1
size: -
V: TRBV15
J: TRBJ1-5
DNA: TGTGCCACCAGCGCTATAGGGACAGGGGGCCGAAGGCAGCCCCAGCATTTT
CDR3: CATSAIGTGGRRQPQHF

D: -
size: -
V: TRBV4-1
J: TRBJ2-1
DNA: TGCGCCAGCAGCCAAGTTGGAGGGGTTTCCTACAATGAGCAGTTCTTC
CDR3: CASSQVGGVSYNEQFF

D: -
size: -
V: TRBV7-6
J: TRBJ2-7
DNA: TGTGCCAGCAGCTTAGCTCGAGGGGGACCAACCTACGAGCAGTACTTC
CDR3: CASSLARGGPTYEQYF

D: TRBD1
size: -
V: TRBV30
J: TRBJ2-7
DNA: TGTGCCTGGAGTGTCCTCGGACAGGGCCTACAGTACTTC
CDR3: CAWSVLGQGLQYF

D: -
size: -
V: TRBV28
J: TRBJ2-3
DNA: TGTGCCAGCAGTTTCCCGGGGAGCACAGATACGCAGTATTTT
CDR3: CASSFPGSTDTQYF

D: TRBD1
size: -
V: TRBV28
J: TRBJ2-7
DNA: TGTGCCAGCAGTTTACCTCGGACAGGGGTGGGGTACGAGCAGTACTTC
CDR3: CASSLPRTGVGYEQYF

D: -
size: once
V: TRBV9
J: TRBJ1-4
DNA: TGTGCCAGCAGCCCCTACAGTTTTCCCGAAAAACTGTTTTTT
CDR3: CASSPYSFPEKLFF

D: -
size: -
V: TRBV5-4
J: TRBJ1-1
DNA: TGTGCCAGCAGCGAGGTGCGGACAGCGAACACTGAAGCTTTCTTT
CDR3: CASSEVRTANTEAFF

D: -
size: -
V: TRBV18
J: TRBJ2-1
DNA: TGTGCCAGCTCACCTCAGGACTGGGAGCAGTTCTTC
CDR3: CASSPQDWEQFF

D: TRBD1
size: -
V: TRBV10-1
J: TRBJ2-5
DNA: TGCGCCAGCAGTGAGTTTACAGGGGGCGCTGAGACCCAGTACTTC
CDR3: CASSEFTGGAETQYF

D: -
size: -
V: TRBV27
J: TRBJ1-2
DNA: TGTGCCAGCAGTTTAAGTCCCCAGGCCCATGGCTACACCTTC
CDR3: CASSLSPQAHGYTF

D: -
size: once
V: TRBV6-1
J: TRBJ1-1
DNA: TGTGCCAGCAGTCGACAGTTGAACACTGAAGCTTTCTTT
CDR3: CASSRQLNTEAFF

D: -
size: -
V: TRBV27
J: TRBJ2-7
DNA: TGTGCCAGCAACACCGGGGGTCGCGGGTACGAGCAGTACTTC
CDR3: CASNTGGRGYEQYF

D: TRBD1
size: once
V: TRBV27
J: TRBJ2-7
DNA: TGTGCCAGCAGTTTACGGCGACAGGGCTACGAGCAGTACTTC
CDR3: CASSLRRQGYEQYF

D: TRBD1
size: -
V: TRBV6-1
J: TRBJ1-5
DNA: TGTGCCACCGCGACAGGGGGCAATCAGCCCCAGCATTTT
CDR3: CATATGGNQPQHF

D: TRBD2
size: -
V: TRBV15
J: TRBJ2-7
DNA: TGTGCCACCAGCAGACCCCCCGGGACTAGCGGGAACAACGAGCAGTACTTC
CDR3: CATSRPPGTSGNNEQYF

D: -
size: once
V: TRBV27
J: TRBJ2-3
DNA: TGTGCCAGCAGTTTTTTTAGGGGGTCAGATACGCAGTATTTT
CDR3: CASSFFRGSDTQYF

D: TRBD2
size: few
V: TRBV5-4
J: TRBJ2-7
DNA: TGTGCCAGCAGCCCCGGACTAGCGGCCTTTGGGCCTCACGAGCAGTACTTC
CDR3: CASSPGLAAFGPHEQYF

D: -
size: -
V: TRBV18
J: TRBJ2-7
DNA: TGTGCCAGCTCACCGGACAGTCAAGGGTGGGCAAGGTACGAGCAGTACTTC
CDR3: CASSPDSQGWARYEQYF

D: -
size: -
V: TRBV6-1
J: TRBJ1-5
DNA: TGTGCCAGCGCTGTGGGGGGGTACCAGCCCCAGCATTTT
CDR3: CASAVGGYQPQHF

D: TRBD2
size: -
V: TRBV4-3
J: TRBJ2-1
DNA: TGCGCCAGCACCTCCGGGCTAGCGGGTGTCGATGAGCAGTTCTTC
CDR3: CASTSGLAGVDEQFF

D: -
size: -
V: TRBV7-2
J: TRBJ2-5
DNA: TGTGCCAGCGCCATCCGCGTGACAGGACAACAAGAGACCCAGTACTTC
CDR3: CASAIRVTGQQETQYF

D: -
size: -
V: TRBV2
J: TRBJ2-3
DNA: TGTGCCAGCAGTGAAGACAGGACGCAGTATTTT
CDR3: CASSEDRTQYF

D: -
size: -
V: TRBV15
J: TRBJ2-3
DNA: TGTGCCACCAGCAGAGATAAGAGGGCCCCTAGCACAGATACGCAGTATTTT
CDR3: CATSRDKRAPSTDTQYF